Shown below are 27 T cell receptor beta chains from a single sample sequenced in a study of post-analysis software for immune sequencing data. Antigen specificity for these receptors is unknown. The authors incorporated unique molecular identifiers into the TCR beta cDNA libraries. TCRdb re-called the PCR reads with MiXCR, one entry per CDR3 protein. The table records about 430,000 distinct CDR3 sequences, over 30% of them present only once. Study results and limitations: In patients, about 5 TRBV segments were more frequent than in controls, with TRBV5-6, TRBV5-1 and TRBV20-1 among them.

The sequenced sample consisted of blood. Every receptor here comes from a girl aged 2-10 years with multiple sclerosis.

This sequence joins TRBV7-9 and TRBJ2-7; D gene ambiguous. Trimming pared 2 bases from V and 5 bases from J, leaving 19 bases between. The CDR3 runs 16 residues. The germline CDR1 and CDR2 sequences are SEHNR and FQNEAQ (reference sequence). CDR3 in amino acids: CASSLFRAPHRHEQYF. In DNA, the CDR3 is TGTGCCAGCAGCTTATTTAGGGCCCCACACCGCCACGAGCAGTACTTC.

This clonotype appeared a few times. The chain is built from TRBV5-1 and TRBJ2-7; TRBD1 might be the D (6 bases). Trimming took off 4 bases at V and 9 bases at J, with 11 bases between the two ends. This CDR3 comprises 11 residues. CDR1 and CDR2 from the germline V gene are SGHRS and YFSETQ. CDR3 DNA sequence: TGCGCCAGCAGCCCAGGACAGCTGCAGTACTTC. It codes for CASSPGQLQYF.

The CDR3 DNA is TGCAGTGCTAGAGACCGGGGGAGGGTTCGACAGCCCCAGCATTTT. The encoded protein is CSARDRGRVRQPQHF. The rearrangement links TRBV20-1 to TRBJ1-5; D might be TRBD1 (5 bases). CDR3 length: 15 amino acids. Germline V gene lookup returns CDR1 DFQATT and CDR2 SNEGSKA (reference sequence). V lost 0 bases and J lost 7, with 16 bases in between.

This clonotype occurred once. This rearrangement joins TRBV2 to TRBJ2-4, with D unclear. The J call may be incorrect, as the DNA end agrees better with TRBJ2-7. Germline V gene sequence: CDR1 SNHLY, CDR2 FYNNEI. This CDR3 region has 12 residues. DNA for the CDR3: TGTGCCAGCACCCATGGCCCCCACGAGCAGTACTTC. Its protein is CASTHGPHEQYF.

The chain uses TRBV10-3 and TRBJ2-7; 7 bases align to TRBD1. This CDR3 region has 15 residues. The V gene's germline CDR1 is ENHRY and CDR2 SYGVKD. Trimming took 6 bases from V and 0 from J; bases not matched to a gene: 8. The CDR3 DNA follows: TGTGCCATCAGGCCTGAGGGGGCTAGCTCCTACGAGCAGTACTTC. Translating gives CAIRPEGASSYEQYF.

The chain joins TRBV6-6 to TRBJ1-6; D not resolved. Germline values: CDR1 MNHNY, CDR2 SVGAGI (reference sequence). V dropped 0 bases and J dropped 8 bases, with 8 bases sitting between them. The CDR3 is 14 residues long. CDR3 amino acids: CASSYSYNDSPLHF. In nucleotides, the CDR3 is TGTGCCAGCAGTTACTCCTACAATGATTCACCCCTCCACTTT.

This clonotype has only one observation. The chain couples TRBV7-2 to TRBJ2-4; D might be TRBD2 (5 bases). The better agreement between TRBJ2-7 and the DNA end casts doubt on the J call. Germline CDR1 reads SGHTA; CDR2 reads FQGNSA. The CDR3 runs 12 residues. CDR3 nucleotide sequence: TGTGCCAGCAGCTTAAACGGGAACGAGCAGTACTTC. This sequence encodes CASSLNGNEQYF.

This clonotype was counted ten times or more. V and J are TRBV12-3 or TRBV12-4 and TRBJ2-5, with 8 bases fitting TRBD1. CDR3 length equals 15 residues. Unmatched junction bases numbered 8, after V lost 6 bases and J lost 2 bases. The CDR3 protein is CASSFLGTGQETQYF. CDR3 nucleotide sequence: TGTGCCAGCAGCTTTTTAGGGACAGGTCAAGAGACCCAGTACTTC.

In its sample, this clonotype was seen a few times. The J gene is TRBJ2-7, the V gene TRBV7-2; D remains ambiguous. The J call may not be correct, given that the DNA end is closer to TRBJ2-4. The CDR3 has 11 amino acids. CDR1 SGHTA and CDR2 FQGNSA come from the germline V gene. CDR3 in amino acids: CASSLVNIQYF. The CDR3 nucleotides read TGTGCCAGCAGTTTGGTAAACATTCAGTACTTC.

This sequence joins TRBV3-1 and TRBJ2-5, with TRBD1 identical over 8 bases. The J call may be in error: the DNA end matches TRBJ2-7 better. There are 15 residues in the CDR3. Germline assignment: CDR1 LGHDT and CDR2 YNNKEL (reference sequence). In nucleotides, the CDR3 is TGTGCCAGCAGCCCTCGGACAGGGATGATGCACGAGCAGTACTTC. Its protein is CASSPRTGMMHEQYF.

With regard to this clonotype: Germline is not matched at one junction end, which may reflect a read error. J is TRBJ2-7 and V is TRBV7-2; D is undetermined. This CDR3 has 14 amino acids. The V gene's germline CDR1 is SGHTA and CDR2 FQGNSA. The CDR3 region has the DNA TGTGCCAGCAGCTTAGGGCAGAAAACCTACGGGCAGTACTTC. The encoded protein is CASSLGQKTYGQYF.

In this sample, this clonotype turned up a few times. The V and J genes are TRBV7-9 and TRBJ2-1, with 8 bases matching TRBD2. The CDR3 sequence is 15 residues long. Germline V gives CDR1 SEHNR, CDR2 FQNEAQ (reference sequence). The J segment lost 9 bases and the V segment lost 0 bases, leaving 7 bases of the junction unmatched. The CDR3 sequence is CASSLASGLDSEQFF. DNA of the CDR3: TGTGCCAGCAGCTTAGCGTCGGGACTAGACTCTGAGCAGTTCTTC.

The chain joins TRBV29-1 to TRBJ2-4; D remains ambiguous. Gene TRBJ2-5 matches the end of the DNA better, so the J call may be wrong. This CDR3 is 11 amino acids long. Germline V gene data show CDR1 as SQVTM and CDR2 as ANQGSEA. The CDR3 sequence is CSVVPQETQYF. As DNA, the CDR3 is TGCAGCGTTGTCCCTCAAGAGACCCAGTACTTC.

This clonotype was observed a few times. V gene TRBV6-5 combines with J gene TRBJ2-6, with 9 bases aligning to TRBD2. The CDR3 runs to 17 residues. Looked up from germline, CDR1 is MNHEY and CDR2 is SVGAGI. Unmatched junction bases numbered 1, after V lost 1 base and J lost 0 bases. CDR3 bases: TGTGCCAGCAGTTACTGGACTAGCGCCTCTGGGGCCAACGTCCTGACTTTC. Its protein is CASSYWTSASGANVLTF.

The rearrangement uses TRBV12-3 or TRBV12-4 and TRBJ2-7; the D gene is possibly TRBD1 (5 bases). This CDR3 region has 17 residues. The V and J ends lost 3 bases and 7 bases respectively, with 25 bases between them. As DNA, the CDR3 is TGTGCCAGCAGTTTCGAAGTTCAGGGTGGAGTCCTGAATGAGCAGTACTTC. Translating it yields CASSFEVQGGVLNEQYF.

The genes are TRBV5-1 and TRBJ2-5; D tentatively fits TRBD1 or TRBD2 (5 bases each). The J call may be incorrect, as the DNA end agrees better with TRBJ2-7. Looked up from germline, CDR1 is SGHRS and CDR2 is YFSETQ. There are 14 residues in the CDR3. The CDR3 here is CASSLFGGTYEQYF. In DNA, the CDR3 is TGCGCCAGCAGCTTGTTTGGGGGAACCTACGAGCAGTACTTC.

This clonotype was detected only a few times. V gene TRBV5-1 combines with J gene TRBJ1-2; D perhaps matches TRBD1 (5 bases). The CDR3 is 17 amino acids. The ends were cut back, 0 bases at V and 2 bases at J, with 17 bases in the middle. Germline V CDR1 and CDR2: SGHRS, YFSETQ. CDR3: CASSLGGGGWINYGYTF. CDR3 nucleotides: TGCGCCAGCAGCTTGGGCGGGGGAGGCTGGATCAACTATGGCTACACCTTC.

This clonotype has more than one count but fewer than ten. The CDR3 loop is CASSPRQILHGYTF. CDR3 bases: TGCGCCAGCAGCCCCAGGCAAATACTACATGGCTACACCTTC. This chain uses TRBV5-1 with TRBJ1-2; D is unclear. Germline loops: CDR1 SGHRS, CDR2 YFSETQ. Deletions cut 4 bases from V and 6 bases from J, with 16 bases between. CDR3 length: 14 amino acids.

This clonotype has just a few counts. CDR3 loop: CASSWAAHYEQYF. The CDR3 DNA sequence: TGCGCCAGCAGCTGGGCTGCCCACTACGAGCAGTACTTC. The chain joins TRBV5-1 to TRBJ2-7; D unresolved. With 3 bases removed from V and 3 bases from J, the gap between germline ends came to 10 bases. Germline loops: CDR1 SGHRS, CDR2 YFSETQ. This CDR3 is built from 13 residues.

The chain joins TRBV20-1 to TRBJ2-5; possibly TRBD2 for D (5 bases). The V end lost 6 bases, the J end lost 3 bases, and 26 bases lay between the germline ends. The CDR3 spans 17 residues. Germline V gives CDR1 DFQATT, CDR2 SNEGSKA (reference sequence). The CDR3 here is CSAKRRTPNSAKETQYF. The DNA of the CDR3 is TGCAGTGCCAAGCGGCGGACCCCGAATTCGGCCAAAGAGACCCAGTACTTC.

This sequence joins TRBV5-5 and TRBJ2-5, with 8 bases fitting TRBD1. CDR3 length: 16 amino acids. Germline trimming cut 4 bases from V and 11 bases from J; bases unmatched to any gene: 19. The germline V gene has CDR1 SGHKS and CDR2 YYEKEE (reference sequence). The CDR3 DNA reads as TGTGCCAGCAGCCCCGGACAGGGACCCCTGATAGAGGAGCAGTACTTC. Translating it yields CASSPGQGPLIEEQYF. The variable domain in full, with the rest retrieved from reference TRBV5-5 and TRBJ2-5, is DAGVTQSPTHLIKTRGQQVTLRCSPISGHKSVSWYQQVLGQGPQFIFQYYEKEERGRGNFPDRFSARQFPNYSSELNVNALLLGDSALYLCASSPGQGPLIEEQYFGPGTRLLVL.

The chain joins TRBV28 to TRBJ2-1, with TRBD2 identical over 8 bases. The trim removed 4 bases at V and 4 bases at J, leaving 12 bases unmatched. The CDR3 consists of 17 residues. The V gene's germline CDR1 is MDHEN and CDR2 SYDVKM. In DNA, the CDR3 is TGTGCCAGCAGTTCGCCTTGGACTAGCAGGAAGTACAATGAGCAGTTCTTC. Translated, it gives CASSSPWTSRKYNEQFF.

This CDR3 is CASSPQGASETQYF. CDR3 nucleotides: TGCGCCAGCAGCCCGCAGGGGGCATCAGAGACCCAGTACTTC. The chain employs TRBV4-1 and TRBJ2-5; 8 positions agree with TRBD1. V gave up 4 bases and J gave up 4 bases; unmatched junction bases: 5. The germline gives CDR1 MGHRA, CDR2 YSYEKL. This CDR3 region has 14 residues.

The chain joins TRBV10-2 to TRBJ2-1; TRBD2 agrees at 10 bases. Germline V gene data show CDR1 as WSHSY and CDR2 as SAAADI. The V and J ends lost 11 bases and 7 bases, in that order; junction bases with no gene match: 14. The CDR3 runs 15 residues. The CDR3 here is CAGRSKREGRNEQFF. CDR3 nucleotide sequence: TGCGCCGGTCGGTCAAAGCGGGAGGGCCGGAATGAGCAGTTCTTC.

This clonotype turned up a few times. This chain connects TRBV12-3 or TRBV12-4 to TRBJ1-2; tentative D call: TRBD1 (5 bases). V was cut by 5 bases and J by 4 bases, with 17 bases left in between. The CDR3 is 15 residues long. The CDR3 DNA sequence: TGTGCCAGCAGTCCTTTTGCAGGGTCCGCCTATGGCTACACCTTC. The encoded protein is CASSPFAGSAYGYTF.

The J gene is TRBJ2-7, the V gene TRBV18; D is perhaps TRBD1 (6 bases). V lost 8 bases to trimming and J lost 3 bases, with 17 bases between them. Germline CDR1 reads KGHSH; CDR2 reads LQKENI. The CDR3 runs 14 residues. The CDR3 DNA sequence: TGTGCCAGCCGACCCGTAGGACAGAACTACGAGCAGTACTTC. It is translated as CASRPVGQNYEQYF.

This chain links TRBV6-6 with TRBJ2-1; 9 positions agree with TRBD2. The trim removed 5 bases at V and 3 bases at J, leaving 11 bases unmatched. The germline V gene has CDR1 MNHNY and CDR2 SVGAGI (reference sequence). The CDR3 spans 17 residues. DNA of the CDR3: TGTGCCAGCAGTCACGCTGGGCGGGGGGGCTACTACAATGAGCAGTTCTTC. It specifies CASSHAGRGGYYNEQFF.